These 4 T cell receptor beta chains came from one sample sequenced in a study of blood T cell repertoires in COVID-19. Some clones are missing from TCRdb's copy, which holds only in-frame ones; the method was immunoSEQ multiplex PCR. Here the sample spans under 300,000 clones, 70% to 85% being singletons. Source material: peripheral blood. The receptors here all came from a woman aged 80 or over with acute or convalescent COVID-19.

The V and J genes are TRBV6-5 and TRBJ1-2; TRBD1 might be the D (6 bases). From germline, CDR1 is MNHEY and CDR2 SVGAGI. V was trimmed by 8 bases and J by 5 bases, leaving 15 bases between them. There are 13 residues in the CDR3. This CDR3 reads CASAPDRKYGYTF. DNA for the CDR3: TGTGCCAGCGCCCCAGACAGGAAATATGGCTACACCTTC.

The rearrangement joins TRBV6-2 or TRBV6-3 to TRBJ1-2; 8 nucleotides agree with TRBD1. CDR1 is MNHEY, CDR2 SVGEGT, per germline. This CDR3 is 15 amino acids long. With V trimmed by 5 bases and J by 2 bases, 7 bases remained unmatched. The CDR3 region has the DNA TGTGCCAGCAGTGTCTGGGACAGGCCGAACTATGGCTACACCTTC. This translates into CASSVWDRPNYGYTF.

This clone was counted ten times or more. One end of the junction is discordant with germline, which a read error may explain. The chain joins TRBV2 to TRBJ1-2; no definite D call. Per germline, CDR1 SNHLY and CDR2 FYNNEI. The CDR3 runs to 16 residues. In nucleotides, the CDR3 is TGTGCCAGCAGGGAAACCTGGACTGGCACTAAGTATGGCTACACCTTC. As protein: CASRETWTGTKYGYTF.

The chain employs TRBV18 and TRBJ2-1; 9 nucleotides agree with TRBD2. The CDR3 loop spans 15 amino acids. Per germline, CDR1 KGHSH and CDR2 LQKENI. J lost 5 bases, V lost 3 bases, and 5 bases had no gene match. CDR3 nucleotides: TGTGCCAGCTCACCCCAGCGGGGGGTCCACAATGAGCAGTTCTTC. Protein: CASSPQRGVHNEQFF.